This TCR beta chain was identified in a study of CD8 T cells in Susac syndrome. The CDR3 loop spans 13 amino acids. An input of roughly 0.45 to 1 ug of RNA was subjected to reverse transcription using random hexamers. Using its own MiXCR run on the immunoSEQ multiplex PCR reads, TCRdb lists one record per CDR3 protein. Of 200,000 to 250,000 distinct CDR3 sequences listed, around 93% are singletons. The chain links TRBV1 to TRBJ2-3; TRBD1, the table's D call, lacks a check against the DNA. TRBV1 is flagged as a pseudogene. The TCR originated in a human donor with Susac syndrome. The sample taken for sequencing was CD4+ T cells from PBMCs. The CDR3, as DNA: TGCACCAGCAGCCCGCCACAGGGTGTGACGCAGTATTTT. Translation: CTSSPPQGVTQYF.